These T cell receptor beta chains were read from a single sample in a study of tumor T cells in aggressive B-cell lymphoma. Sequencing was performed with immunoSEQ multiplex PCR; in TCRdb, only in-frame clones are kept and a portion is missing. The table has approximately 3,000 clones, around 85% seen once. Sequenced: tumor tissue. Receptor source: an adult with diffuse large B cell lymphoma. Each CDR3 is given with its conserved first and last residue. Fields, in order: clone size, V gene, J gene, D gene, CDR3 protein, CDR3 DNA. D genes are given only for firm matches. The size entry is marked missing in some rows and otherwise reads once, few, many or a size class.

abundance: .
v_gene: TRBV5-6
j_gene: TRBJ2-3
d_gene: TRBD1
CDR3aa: CASRGTASTDTQYF
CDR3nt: TGTGCCAGCAGGGGGACAGCCAGCACAGATACGCAGTATTTT

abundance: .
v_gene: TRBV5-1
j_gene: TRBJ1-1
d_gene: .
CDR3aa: CASSPLGTLNTEAFF
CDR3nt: TGCGCCAGCAGCCCGCTTGGCACCTTGAACACTGAAGCTTTCTTT

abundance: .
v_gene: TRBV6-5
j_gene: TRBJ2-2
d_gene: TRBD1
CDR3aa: CASSYSTGTGHRELFF
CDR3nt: TGTGCCAGCAGTTACTCAACCGGGACAGGGCACCGGGAGCTGTTTTTT

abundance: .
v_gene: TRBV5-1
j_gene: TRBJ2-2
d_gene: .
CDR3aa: CASSLGTAGGELFF
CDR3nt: TGCGCCAGCAGCTTGGGAACGGCAGGAGGGGAGCTGTTTTTT

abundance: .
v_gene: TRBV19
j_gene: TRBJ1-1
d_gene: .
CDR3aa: CASSGGVSTEAFF
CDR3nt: TGTGCCAGTAGTGGGGGGGTGAGCACTGAAGCTTTCTTT

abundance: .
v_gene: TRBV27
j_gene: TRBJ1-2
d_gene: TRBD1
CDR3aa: CASTPQGANYGYTF
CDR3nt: TGTGCCAGCACCCCCCAGGGGGCGAACTATGGCTACACCTTC

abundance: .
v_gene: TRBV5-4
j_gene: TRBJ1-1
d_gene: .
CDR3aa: CASSLGTGRGAFF
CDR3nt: TGTGCCAGCAGCTTGGGGACTGGTCGGGGGGCTTTCTTT

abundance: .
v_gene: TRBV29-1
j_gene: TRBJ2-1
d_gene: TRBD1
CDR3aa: CSVDLRGREGSNEQFF
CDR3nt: TGCAGCGTTGACCTCAGGGGGCGCGAGGGGAGCAATGAGCAGTTCTTC

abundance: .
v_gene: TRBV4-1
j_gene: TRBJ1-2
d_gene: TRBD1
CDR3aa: CASSPGQGDSYTF
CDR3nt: TGCGCCAGCAGCCCCGGACAGGGTGATAGCTACACCTTC

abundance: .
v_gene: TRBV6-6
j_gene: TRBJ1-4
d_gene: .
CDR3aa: CASSRQSTNEKLFF
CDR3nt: TGTGCCAGCAGTCGACAGTCAACTAATGAAAAACTGTTTTTT

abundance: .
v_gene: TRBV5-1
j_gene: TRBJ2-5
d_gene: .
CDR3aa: CASSFRQGQETQYF
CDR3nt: TGCGCCAGCAGCTTCCGCCAGGGGCAAGAGACCCAGTACTTC

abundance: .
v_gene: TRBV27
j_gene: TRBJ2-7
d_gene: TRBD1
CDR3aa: CASSPTGQGRNYEQYF
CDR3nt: TGTGCCAGCAGCCCCACCGGACAGGGACGGAACTACGAGCAGTACTTC

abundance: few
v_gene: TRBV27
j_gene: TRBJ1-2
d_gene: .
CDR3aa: CASSLTGQLNYGYTF
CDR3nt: TGTGCCAGCAGTTTAACTGGGCAGCTTAACTATGGCTACACCTTC

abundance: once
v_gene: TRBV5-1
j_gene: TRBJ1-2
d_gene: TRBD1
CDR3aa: CASSLGGTGVYGYTF
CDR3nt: TGCGCCAGCAGCTTGGGGGGGACAGGGGTCTATGGCTACACCTTC

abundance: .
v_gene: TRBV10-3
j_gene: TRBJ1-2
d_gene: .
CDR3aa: CAISAAPNYGYTF
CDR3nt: TGTGCCATCAGTGCAGCGCCTAACTATGGCTACACCTTC

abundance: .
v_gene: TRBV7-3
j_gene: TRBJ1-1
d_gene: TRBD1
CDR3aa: CASSFGTVQMNTEAFF
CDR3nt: TGTGCCAGCAGCTTCGGGACAGTTCAAATGAACACTGAAGCTTTCTTT

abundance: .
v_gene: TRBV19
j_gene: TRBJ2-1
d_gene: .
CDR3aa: CASSSVVLANEQFF
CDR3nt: TGTGCCAGTAGTTCTGTGGTATTGGCCAATGAGCAGTTCTTC

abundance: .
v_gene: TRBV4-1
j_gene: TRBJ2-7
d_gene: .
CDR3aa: CASSQVSGAYEQYF
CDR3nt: TGCGCCAGCAGCCAAGTATCCGGGGCCTACGAGCAGTACTTC

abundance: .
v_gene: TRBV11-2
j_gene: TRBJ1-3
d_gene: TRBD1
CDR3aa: CASSPTGAGNTIYF
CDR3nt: TGTGCCAGCAGCCCGACAGGGGCTGGAAACACCATATATTTT

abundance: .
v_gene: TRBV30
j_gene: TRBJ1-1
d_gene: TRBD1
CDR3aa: CAWSVLRGGGLDYTEAFF
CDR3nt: TGTGCCTGGAGTGTATTACGAGGGGGCGGACTGGATTACACTGAAGCTTTCTTT

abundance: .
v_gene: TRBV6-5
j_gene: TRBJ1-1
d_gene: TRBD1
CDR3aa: CASSRDLQGYTEAFF
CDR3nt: TGTGCCAGCAGTCGAGACCTACAGGGGTACACTGAAGCTTTCTTT

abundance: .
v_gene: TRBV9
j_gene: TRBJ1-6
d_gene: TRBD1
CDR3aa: CASSEGAGISYNSPLHF
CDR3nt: TGTGCCAGCAGCGAGGGGGCGGGAATCTCCTATAATTCACCCCTCCACTTT

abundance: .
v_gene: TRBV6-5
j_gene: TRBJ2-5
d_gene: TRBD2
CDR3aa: CASKGTSGGRTQYF
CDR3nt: TGTGCCAGCAAAGGGACTAGCGGGGGTCGGACCCAGTACTTC

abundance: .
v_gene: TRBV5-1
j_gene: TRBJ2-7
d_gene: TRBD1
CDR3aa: CASSRRGLAYEQYF
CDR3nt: TGCGCCAGCAGCCGAAGGGGGCTGGCCTACGAGCAGTACTTC